This T cell receptor (beta chain) was recovered during a study of graft-versus-host responses after intestinal transplantation. Study summary: Anti-thymocyte globulin induction preceded approximately three years of tacrolimus and steroid maintenance in all recipients.

Broader study findings: Early post-transplant HvG declines were associated with peak circulating GvH clone levels.

Profiling relied on immunoSEQ multiplex PCR, and the TCRdb table lists in-frame clones only, not all of them. The top ten hold 0.39% of the sample, which has more than 65,000 clones, 84% seen once. This clone was observed a single time. Its specificity is not known. Sequenced material: unstimulated CD4+ T cells sorted from spleen or lymph node cells, taken before transplant. This receptor was obtained from a human donor who was the organ donor for an intestinal transplant.

As DNA, the CDR3 is TGTGCCAGCAGTTTGTGGACAGGGGGAACAGCTGGAAACACCATATATTTT. This translates into CASSLWTGGTAGNTIYF. V usage is TRBV28 and J usage is TRBJ1-3, with 10 bases aligning to TRBD1. The V gene end was trimmed by 3 bases and the J gene end by 2 bases; junction bases not matched to a gene: 7. Germline assignment: CDR1 MDHEN and CDR2 SYDVKM. This CDR3 contains 17 residues.